This passage covers 9 T cell receptor beta chains from one sample sequenced in a study of T cell responses to AZD1222 COVID-19 vaccine. Produced via immunoSEQ multiplex PCR; TCRdb's table is partial and in-frame only. The repertoire holds under 150,000 clones, approximately 94% seen once, with approximately 5% in the top ten. Sequenced material: peripheral blood, taken on day 0 of AZD1222 vaccination. These receptors originate from an adult in good health.

The chain employs TRBV11-2 and TRBJ2-3; perhaps TRBD2 as D (5 bases). Germline assignment: CDR1 SGHAT and CDR2 FQNNGV. This CDR3 is 15 amino acids long. Trimming took off 0 bases at V and 3 bases at J, with 10 bases between the two ends. The CDR3 DNA reads TGTGCCAGCAGCTTAGACCCAGGCGGGACAGATACGCAGTATTTT. Protein sequence: CASSLDPGGTDTQYF.

V is TRBV3-1 (or the pseudogene TRBV3-2) and J is TRBJ2-3; D unresolved. The germline gives CDR1 LGHDT, CDR2 YNNKEL (reference sequence). The CDR3 extends over 17 amino acids. Trimming shortened V by 0 bases and J by 2 bases, and 15 bases separated the two germline ends. This chain's CDR3 is CASSQDRTPGPTDTQYF. The CDR3 DNA sequence: TGTGCCAGCAGCCAAGACAGGACCCCCGGACCCACAGATACGCAGTATTTT.

This sequence joins TRBV5-4 and TRBJ2-5; D may be TRBD2 (7 bases). The germline V and J ends were trimmed by 4 bases and 5 bases, with 18 bases remaining between them. This CDR3 contains 15 residues. From germline, CDR1 is SGHNT and CDR2 YYREEE (reference sequence). For the CDR3, the DNA is TGTGCCAGCAGCGCCGGGGGGCGGGAGTGGGAGACCCAGTACTTC. This encodes CASSAGGREWETQYF. Together with reference TRBV5-4 and TRBJ2-5, the CDR3 gives the full variable domain: ETGVTQSPTHLIKTRGQQVTLRCSSQSGHNTVSWYQQALGQGPQFIFQYYREEENGRGNFPPRFSGLQFPNYSSELNVNALELDDSALYLCASSAGGREWETQYFGPGTRLLVL.

The chain has TRBV9 and TRBJ1-1; D not resolved. Per germline, CDR1 SGDLS and CDR2 YYNGEE. The germline V and J ends were trimmed by 5 bases and 0 bases, with 11 bases remaining between them. The CDR3 spans 14 residues. The CDR3 DNA reads as TGTGCCAGCAGGCCACCCCAGTTGAACACTGAAGCTTTCTTT. It specifies CASRPPQLNTEAFF.

CDR3 sequence reads: CASSKGGTTLGNEQFF. CDR3 DNA: TGTGCCAGCAGCAAAGGTGGGACTACTCTGGGAAATGAGCAGTTCTTC. The V call is TRBV7-9, the J call TRBJ2-1; 7 nucleotides match TRBD2. This CDR3 comprises 16 residues. CDR1 is SEHNR and CDR2 is FQNEAQ in the germline V gene (reference sequence). V gave up 5 bases and J gave up 7 bases; unmatched junction bases: 14.

This clone was recorded only once. V and J are TRBV25-1 and TRBJ1-2, with TRBD1 identical over 9 bases. CDR3 length: 13 amino acids. V was pared by 4 bases and J by 6 bases, with 3 bases of the junction left unmatched. The germline CDR1 and CDR2 sequences are MGHDK and SYGVNS. CDR3 loop: CASSGGTGNGYTF. CDR3 bases: TGTGCCAGCAGTGGCGGGACAGGGAATGGCTACACCTTC.

The rearrangement uses TRBV6-2 or TRBV6-3 and TRBJ2-2; TRBD1 aligns across 9 bases. Trimming took 5 bases from V and 4 from J; bases not matched to a gene: 2. Germline values: CDR1 MNHEY, CDR2 SVGEGT. This CDR3 has 14 amino acids. The CDR3 sequence: CASSMTGGTGELFF. The CDR3 DNA reads as TGTGCCAGCAGTATGACAGGGGGCACCGGGGAGCTGTTTTTT.

The chain recombines TRBV7-2 with TRBJ1-2; D possibly corresponds to TRBD1 (6 bases). The length of the CDR3 is 13 residues. V was pared by 5 bases and J by 8 bases, with 15 bases between. From germline, CDR1 is SGHTA and CDR2 FQGNSA. The CDR3 loop is CASSPQGVLGYTF. In nucleotides, the CDR3 is TGTGCCAGCAGCCCACAGGGTGTGTTGGGCTACACCTTC.

This rearrangement joins TRBV5-1 to TRBJ1-1; the D is unclear. This CDR3 spans 11 amino acids. Germline V CDR1 and CDR2: SGHRS, YFSETQ. V was shortened by 4 bases and J by 4 bases, with 5 bases between the two germline ends. The CDR3 reads CASSPGTEAFF. The CDR3 region has the DNA TGCGCCAGCAGCCCAGGCACTGAAGCTTTCTTT. Full variable domain (rest looked up from reference TRBV5-1 and TRBJ1-1): KAGVTQTPRYLIKTRGQQVTLSCSPISGHRSVSWYQQTPGQGLQFLFEYFSETQRNKGNFPGRFSGRQFSNSRSEMNVSTLELGDSALYLCASSPGTEAFFGQGTRLTVV.